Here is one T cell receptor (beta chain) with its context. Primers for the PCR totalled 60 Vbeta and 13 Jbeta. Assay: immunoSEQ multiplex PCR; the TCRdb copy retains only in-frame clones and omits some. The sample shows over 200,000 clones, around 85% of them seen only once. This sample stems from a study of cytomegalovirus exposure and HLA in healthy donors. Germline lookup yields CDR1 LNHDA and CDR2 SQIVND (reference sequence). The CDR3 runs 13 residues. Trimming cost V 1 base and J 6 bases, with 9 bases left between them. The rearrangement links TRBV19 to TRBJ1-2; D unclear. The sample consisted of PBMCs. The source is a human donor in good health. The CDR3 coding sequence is TGTGCCAGTAGTATAGGGGCGCCTGATGGCTACACCTTC. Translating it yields CASSIGAPDGYTF. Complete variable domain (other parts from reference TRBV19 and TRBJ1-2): DGGITQSPKYLFRKEGQNVTLSCEQNLNHDAMYWYRQDPGQGLRLIYYSQIVNDFQKGDIAEGYSVSREKKESFPLTVTSAQKNPTAFYLCASSIGAPDGYTFGSGTRLTVV.